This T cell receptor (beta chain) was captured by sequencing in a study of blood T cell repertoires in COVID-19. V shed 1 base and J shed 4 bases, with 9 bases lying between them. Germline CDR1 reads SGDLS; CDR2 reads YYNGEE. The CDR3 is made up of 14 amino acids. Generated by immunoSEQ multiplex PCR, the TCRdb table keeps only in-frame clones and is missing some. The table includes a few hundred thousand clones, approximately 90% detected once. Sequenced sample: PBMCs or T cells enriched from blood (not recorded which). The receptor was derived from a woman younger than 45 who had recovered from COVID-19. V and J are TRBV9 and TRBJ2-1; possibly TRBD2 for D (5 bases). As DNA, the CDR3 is TGTGCCAGCAGCGTAAGCCAGCGGTACAATGAGCAGTTCTTC. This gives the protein CASSVSQRYNEQFF.